What follows describes a single TCR beta chain. Its antigen is unidentified. Amplification used 60 Vbeta primers and 13 Jbeta primers. The table came from immunoSEQ multiplex PCR; TCRdb's copy has only in-frame clones and leaves some out. This table holds about 170,000 clones, 76% found once. From germline, CDR1 is LNHDA and CDR2 SQIVND (reference sequence). The V end lost 3 bases, the J end lost 0 bases, and 9 bases lay between the germline ends. This CDR3 is built from 15 residues. The data belong to a study of cytomegalovirus exposure and HLA in healthy donors. Study-level points and caveats: DRB1 showed the most TCR associations and HLA-C the fewest in a later analysis, as rates varied by HLA locus.

The chain joins TRBV19 to TRBJ1-5, with D hard to call. What was sequenced was PBMCs. This sequence was found in a female donor in good health and CMV-seronegative. The CDR3 region has the DNA TGTGCCAGTAGTATGGAGGGCTATAGCAATCAGCCCCAGCATTTT. Translating it yields CASSMEGYSNQPQHF.